This T cell receptor (beta chain) stems from a study of PD-L1 blockade in urothelial cancer. On the study more broadly: Previous chemotherapy exposure amounted to 0 to 3 regimens for patients. Blood drawn 3 weeks (second dose) and 6 weeks after treatment start was analyzed.

Regarding this clone: Its target is not known.

The time point was: pretreatment peripheral blood. It was locally advanced or metastatic urothelial carcinoma that patients had. Regarding the study as a whole: Patients who had durable benefit saw their tumor-associated blood clones expand more at 3 weeks.

The CDR3 extends over 12 amino acids. V was shortened by 4 bases and J by 8 bases, with 9 bases between the two germline ends. Germline loops: CDR1 SGHKS, CDR2 YYEKEE (reference sequence). Assay used: immunoSEQ multiplex PCR; TCRdb lists only in-frame clones, some missing. The sample has just over 50,000 clones, approximately 81% seen once; the top ten hold roughly 3.9%. The TCR comes from a man aged 70-80 years with urothelial cancer. The chain joins TRBV5-5 to TRBJ1-4; no reliable D call. Source: PBMCs, taken around atezolizumab (anti-PD-L1) treatment. CDR3 in DNA: TGTGCCAGCAGCGGACTTGGAGAAAAACTGTTTTTT. Amino acids: CASSGLGEKLFF.